A single sample gave rise to the 5 T cell receptor beta chains below, sequenced in a study of early T cells in non-severe SARS-CoV-2 infection (dated by TCRdb to about 2021). Library creation used 5' RACE. The data were produced on a NextSeq 500. TCRdb took the public reads, trimmed them with fastp at Q25, ran MiXCR for clone calling and kept in-frame beta chains. Rows with one shared CDR3 protein collapse into an entry with the most common genes and DNA. Counted in this sample were roughly 90,000 distinct CDR3 sequences; more than 12% of them appeared once. Jointly, the top ten make up around 3% of the sample. Input material: whole blood. These receptors came from an adult who was a healthcare worker with PCR-confirmed SARS-CoV-2 infection or an uninfected control (not recorded which).

J is TRBJ2-7 and V is TRBV4-2; D unresolved. V lost 0 bases and J lost 0, with 12 bases in between. CDR3 length equals 16 residues. Germline V gene sequence: CDR1 LGHNA, CDR2 YNFKEQ. DNA of the CDR3: TGTGCCAGCAGCCAAGATCAAGGCGCGGCCTCCTACGAGCAGTACTTC. Protein product: CASSQDQGAASYEQYF.

This clonotype was seen a handful of times. The V and J genes are TRBV11-3 and TRBJ2-4; 8 bases align to TRBD1. The germline gives CDR1 SGHNT, CDR2 YENEEA. V shed 3 bases, J shed 0 bases, and the junction held 7 bases outside the gene matches. CDR3 length: 17 amino acids. The chain's CDR3 is CASSFSGGMGAKNIQYF. CDR3 nucleotides: TGTGCCAGCAGCTTTTCAGGGGGCATGGGAGCCAAAAACATTCAGTACTTC. The entire variable domain, with the rest obtained from reference TRBV11-3 and TRBJ2-4, is as follows: EAGVVQSPRYKIIEKKQPVAFWCNPISGHNTLYWYLQNLGQGPELLIRYENEEAVDDSQLPKDRFSAERLKGVDSTLKIQPAELGDSAVYLCASSFSGGMGAKNIQYFGAGTRLSVL.

To note about this clonotype: No conserved phenylalanine or tryptophan ends this CDR3, so it is likely a read error. It is unclear where the CDR3 begins or ends on the DNA, so no DNA is shown, and the CDR3 is as TCRdb lists it. The rearrangement uses TRBV21-1 and TRBJ2-5; TRBD1 was called by the table and not checked on the DNA. TRBV21-1 is classified as a pseudogene. The CDR3 is 16 residues long, ends included. This CDR3 is CASSKEVGTEQETQYS.

A few counts support this clonotype. This chain connects TRBV27 to TRBJ1-2; 7 positions agree with TRBD1. V dropped 0 bases and J dropped 4; count of bases not matched to a gene: 2. CDR1 and CDR2 (germline): MNHEY, SMNVEV (reference sequence). There are 14 residues in the CDR3. The CDR3 DNA reads TGTGCCAGCAGTTTATCCCGGGACAGCTATGGCTACACCTTC. Its translation is CASSLSRDSYGYTF.

This clonotype came up a few times. This chain links TRBV2 with TRBJ2-7; D gene unclear. Trimming pared 0 bases from V and 7 bases from J, leaving 4 bases between. Germline V gene data show CDR1 as SNHLY and CDR2 as FYNNEI. The CDR3 is 11 residues long. The CDR3 protein is CASSEATEQYF. The CDR3 region has the DNA TGTGCCAGCAGTGAAGCTACAGAGCAGTACTTC.